This T cell receptor beta chain came from a study of T-cell memory formation after mild COVID-19. General study results and limits: The study detected some responding clones in pre-infection memory, suggesting cross-reactive memory joined.

5'RACE with constant-segment primers built TCRalpha and TCRbeta cDNA libraries with UMIs. TCRdb processed the 5' RACE reads anew with MiXCR; each CDR3 protein has one entry. The top ten hold 20% to 25% of the sample, which has roughly 300,000 distinct CDR3 sequences, approximately 7.6% seen once. This clonotype came up a few times. Its antigen is undetermined. With V trimmed by 4 bases and J by 8 bases, 7 bases remained unmatched. The CDR3 contains 15 residues. Germline V gene lookup returns CDR1 SGHRS and CDR2 YFSETQ. This rearrangement joins TRBV5-1 to TRBJ1-6; 9 bases match TRBD1. The clonotype was recovered from a man in his late teens or twenties who had mild COVID-19 (a few samples of this study predate the infection). Cell type and time point are not known. Sequenced: PBMCs or a T cell subset sorted from them (not recorded which). The chain's CDR3 is CASSGGTGYDSPLHF. CDR3 DNA sequence: TGCGCCAGCAGCGGAGGGACAGGGTACGATTCACCCCTCCACTTT.